Listed below are T cell receptor beta chains from one sample, sequenced in a study of CD8 T cells in ankylosing spondylitis. TCRdb passed the 5' RACE reads through MiXCR, listing each CDR3 protein once. The sample includes around 890,000 distinct CDR3 sequences, approximately 10% seen only once; the top ten take 0.51%. The sample taken for sequencing was blood, either unsorted or a sorted T cell fraction (not recorded which). These receptors came from a male donor with ankylosing spondylitis. CDR3s leave out the opening cysteine and the closing phenylalanine or tryptophan. The D gene is left open where the match is weak.

TRBV5-1,TRBJ1-1,NA,ASSPLGGAPMNTEAF
TRBV5-1,TRBJ2-3,TRBD2,ASSFSTSGNTDTQY
TRBV6-6,TRBJ2-7,TRBD1,ASSGQGPYEQY
TRBV7-8,TRBJ2-5,NA,ASTYLDSQETQY
TRBV29-1,TRBJ2-5,NA,SVTGWWETQY
TRBV20-1,TRBJ2-7,TRBD2,SARVAGGTYEQY
TRBV6-1,TRBJ2-7,TRBD1,ASRPGTGYYEQY
TRBV18,TRBJ1-1,NA,ASSPDIAEAF
TRBV7-2,TRBJ2-7,NA,ASSLMGPLSYEQY
TRBV20-1,TRBJ2-5,NA,SATSDIQETQY
TRBV6-5,TRBJ1-6,NA,ASSYSILRRSNNSPLH
TRBV12-3/TRBV12-4,TRBJ1-3,NA,ASSLMGPGSGNTIY
TRBV20-1,TRBJ2-5,TRBD1,SATDRERETQY
TRBV20-1,TRBJ1-4,NA,SAQNIATNEKLF
TRBV10-3,TRBJ1-1,NA,AITRDPRNTEAF
TRBV4-1,TRBJ2-1,NA,ASSQSLLNEQF
TRBV20-1,TRBJ2-3,TRBD2,CASGLAGDLHDTQY
TRBV12-3/TRBV12-4,TRBJ1-3,NA,ASSLGRLNTIY
TRBV6-1,TRBJ2-5,NA,ASSEGRGVSQETQY
TRBV6-5,TRBJ1-6,TRBD1,ASSYRGRFDSPLH
TRBV20-1,TRBJ2-7,NA,SARLGYYEQY
TRBV20-1,TRBJ1-1,NA,SANRDLSEAF
TRBV7-3,TRBJ1-1,NA,ASSHGTYTEAF
TRBV5-1,TRBJ2-2,TRBD1,ASSLTTGRMTGELF
TRBV28,TRBJ2-7,TRBD1,ASREQGTPTYEQY
TRBV7-9,TRBJ1-5,NA,ASSLSLGPQH
TRBV20-1,TRBJ2-1,TRBD1,SARLRTGSF